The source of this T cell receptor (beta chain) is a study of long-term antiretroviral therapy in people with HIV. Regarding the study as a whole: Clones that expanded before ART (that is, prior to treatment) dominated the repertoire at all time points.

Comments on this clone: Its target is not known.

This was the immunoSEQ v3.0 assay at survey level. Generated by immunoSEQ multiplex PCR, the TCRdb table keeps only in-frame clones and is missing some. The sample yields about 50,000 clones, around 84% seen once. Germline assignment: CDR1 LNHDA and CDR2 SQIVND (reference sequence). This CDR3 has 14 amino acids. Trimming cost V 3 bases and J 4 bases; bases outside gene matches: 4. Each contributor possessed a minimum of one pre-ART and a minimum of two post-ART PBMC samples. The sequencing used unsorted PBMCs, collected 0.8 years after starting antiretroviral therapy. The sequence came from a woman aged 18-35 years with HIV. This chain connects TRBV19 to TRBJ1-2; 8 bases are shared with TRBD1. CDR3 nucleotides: TGTGCCAGTAGTATGACAGGGGAATTCTATGGCTACACCTTC. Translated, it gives CASSMTGEFYGYTF.